What follows is one T cell receptor beta chain and its context. As yet, its antigen is unknown. The sample comes from a study of blood T cells in healthy people across ages. General study results and limits: Unsorted PBMC input precluded a conclusive naive versus antigen-experienced comparison.

Total RNA was extracted at no less than 6 micrograms per sample. With a J-beta primer mix and a sample-barcoded 5' primer, a second PCR ran 7 to 11 cycles. One entry per CDR3 protein results from TCRdb running MiXCR on the 5' RACE reads. In the table there are 1.8 million or so distinct CDR3 sequences, 39% of which are singletons. Sequenced input: blood. This sequence originates from a human donor in good health.

As DNA, the CDR3 is TGCGCCAGCAGCTCCTTACCCTCGGGTGTGGCAGATACGCAGTATTTT. It is translated as CASSSLPSGVADTQYF. V and J are TRBV5-1 and TRBJ2-3; D is undetermined. Germline V lookup: CDR1 SGHRS, CDR2 YFSETQ. The V gene lost 3 bases and the J gene lost 4 bases, with 18 bases spanning the gap. The CDR3 has 16 residues.